The clone carrying this T cell receptor beta chain was found a few times. The sample is drawn from a study of patients and donors after allogeneic stem cell transplantation. Germline V gene data show CDR1 as SEHNR and CDR2 as FQNEAQ (reference sequence). This CDR3 has 15 residues. V dropped 5 bases and J dropped 5 bases, with 18 bases sitting between them. One entry per CDR3 protein results from TCRdb running MiXCR on the RT-PCR reads. In the table there are a few hundred thousand distinct CDR3 sequences, roughly two fifths of which are singletons. The chain recombines TRBV7-9 with TRBJ1-1; D gene ambiguous. The sequence was obtained from a human donor who was either an allogeneic HSCT recipient or a stem cell or donor lymphocyte infusion donor (not recorded which). It is not recorded whose cells these are; they may come from a transplant donor. Material for sequencing was blood, either unsorted or a sorted T cell fraction (not recorded which). The CDR3 region has the DNA TGTGCCAGCAGCCATTTTCAGGATCCCGAGACTGAAGCTTTCTTT. It yields the protein CASSHFQDPETEAFF.